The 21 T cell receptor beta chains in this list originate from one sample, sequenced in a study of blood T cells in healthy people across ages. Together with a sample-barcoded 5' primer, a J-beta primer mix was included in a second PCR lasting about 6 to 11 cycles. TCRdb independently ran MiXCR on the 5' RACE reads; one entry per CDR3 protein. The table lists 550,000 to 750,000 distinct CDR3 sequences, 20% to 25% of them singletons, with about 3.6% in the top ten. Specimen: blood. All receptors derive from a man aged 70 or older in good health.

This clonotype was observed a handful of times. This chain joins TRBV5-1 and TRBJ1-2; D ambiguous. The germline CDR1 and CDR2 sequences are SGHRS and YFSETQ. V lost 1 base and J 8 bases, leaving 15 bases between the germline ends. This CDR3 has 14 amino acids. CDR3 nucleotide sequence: TGCGCCAGCAGCTTGCCAGATTCACCGCGGGGCTACACCTTC. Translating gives CASSLPDSPRGYTF.

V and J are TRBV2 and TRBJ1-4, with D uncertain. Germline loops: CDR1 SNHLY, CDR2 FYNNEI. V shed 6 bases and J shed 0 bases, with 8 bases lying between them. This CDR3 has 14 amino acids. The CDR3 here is CASRVATTNEKLFF. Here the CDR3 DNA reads TGTGCCAGCAGGGTTGCGACAACTAATGAAAAACTGTTTTTT.

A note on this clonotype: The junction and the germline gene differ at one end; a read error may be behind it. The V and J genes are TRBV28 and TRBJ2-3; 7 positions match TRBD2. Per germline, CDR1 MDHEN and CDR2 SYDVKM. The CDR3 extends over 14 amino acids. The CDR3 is CAGSHGGRTDTQYF. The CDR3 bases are TGTGCCGGCAGTCACGGGGGGAGGACAGATACGCAGTATTTT.

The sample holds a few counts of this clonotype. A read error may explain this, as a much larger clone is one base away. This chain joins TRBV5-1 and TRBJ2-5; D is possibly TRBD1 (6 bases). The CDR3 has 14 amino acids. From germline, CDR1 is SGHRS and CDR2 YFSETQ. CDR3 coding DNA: TGCGCCAGCAGCAGAACAGGGAGAGGAGAGACCCAGTCCTTC. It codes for CASSRTGRGETQSF.

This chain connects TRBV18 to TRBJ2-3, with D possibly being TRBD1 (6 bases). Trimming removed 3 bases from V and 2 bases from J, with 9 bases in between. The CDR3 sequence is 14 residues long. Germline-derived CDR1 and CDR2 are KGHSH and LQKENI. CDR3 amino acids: CASSPGTITDTQYF. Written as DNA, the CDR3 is TGTGCCAGCTCACCCGGGACAATCACAGATACGCAGTATTTT.

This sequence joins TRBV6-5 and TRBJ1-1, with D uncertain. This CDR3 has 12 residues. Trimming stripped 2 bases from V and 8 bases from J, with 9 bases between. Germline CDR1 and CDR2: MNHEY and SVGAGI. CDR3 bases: TGTGCCAGCAGTTACCGTCAAGGGGAAGCTTTCTTT. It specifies CASSYRQGEAFF.

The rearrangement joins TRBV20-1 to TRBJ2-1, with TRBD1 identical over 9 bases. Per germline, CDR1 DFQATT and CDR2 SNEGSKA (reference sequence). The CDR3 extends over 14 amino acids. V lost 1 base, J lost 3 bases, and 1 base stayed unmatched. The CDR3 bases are TGCAGTGCTAGAGGGACAGGGGTCTACAATGAGCAGTTCTTC. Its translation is CSARGTGVYNEQFF.

Here the CDR3 DNA reads TGTGCCAGCAGTCCGACTAGCGGGAGGTCCCACGAGCAGTACTTC. As protein: CASSPTSGRSHEQYF. J is TRBJ2-7 and V is TRBV12-3 or TRBV12-4, with 13 bases that match TRBD2. CDR3 length: 15 residues. The J segment lost 5 bases and the V segment lost 5 bases, leaving 6 bases of the junction unmatched.

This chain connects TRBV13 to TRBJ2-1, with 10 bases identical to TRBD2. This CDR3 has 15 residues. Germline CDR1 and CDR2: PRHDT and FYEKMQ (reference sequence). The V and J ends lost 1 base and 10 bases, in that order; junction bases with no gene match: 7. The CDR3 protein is CASSLVAGGLNEQFF. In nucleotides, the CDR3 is TGTGCCAGCAGCTTAGTAGCGGGGGGACTTAACGAGCAGTTCTTC.

CDR3 nucleotides: TGTGCCAGCAGCGCCGACAGGGGACCTTACTCTGGGGCCAACGTCCTGACTTTC. This encodes CASSADRGPYSGANVLTF. The genes are TRBV9 and TRBJ2-6; 8 nucleotides align to TRBD1. CDR3 length: 18 amino acids. V dropped 3 bases and J dropped 0; count of bases not matched to a gene: 8. Germline V lookup: CDR1 SGDLS, CDR2 YYNGEE. Using reference TRBV9 and TRBJ2-6 for the parts outside the CDR3, the full variable domain is DSGVTQTPKHLITATGQRVTLRCSPRSGDLSVYWYQQSLDQGLQFLIQYYNGEERAKGNILERFSAQQFPDLHSELNLSSLELGDSALYFCASSADRGPYSGANVLTFGAGSRLTVL.

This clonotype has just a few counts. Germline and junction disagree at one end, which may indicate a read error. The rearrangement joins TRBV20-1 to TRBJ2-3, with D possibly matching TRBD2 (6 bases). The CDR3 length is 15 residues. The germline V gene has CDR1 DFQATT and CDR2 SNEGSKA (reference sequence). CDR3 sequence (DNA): TGCAGTGCTAGAGATTCTACCGGGAGCAAAGATACGCAGTATTTT. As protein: CSARDSTGSKDTQYF.

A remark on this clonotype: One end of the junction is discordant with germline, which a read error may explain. In nucleotides, the CDR3 is TGTGCCAACAGTTATAGCGGGGACTACAATGAGCAGTTCTTC. Its translation: CANSYSGDYNEQFF. The chain is built from TRBV6-5 and TRBJ2-1, with 8 positions matching TRBD2. The CDR3 totals 14 residues. Per the germline V gene, CDR1 is MNHEY and CDR2 is SVGAGI.

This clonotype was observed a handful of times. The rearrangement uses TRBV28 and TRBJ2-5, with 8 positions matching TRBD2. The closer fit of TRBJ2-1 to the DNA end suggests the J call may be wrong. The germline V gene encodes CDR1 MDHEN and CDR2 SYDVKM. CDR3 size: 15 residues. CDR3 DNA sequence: TGTGCCAGCAGTTTAGTCGGGAGGGCCGCCAATGAGCAGTTCTTC. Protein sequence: CASSLVGRAANEQFF.

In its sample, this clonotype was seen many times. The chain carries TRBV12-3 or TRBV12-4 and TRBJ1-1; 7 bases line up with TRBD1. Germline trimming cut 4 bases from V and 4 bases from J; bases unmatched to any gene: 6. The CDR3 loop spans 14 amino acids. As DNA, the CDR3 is TGTGCCAGCAGTTCGACAGGGTTGGTCACTGAAGCTTTCTTT. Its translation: CASSSTGLVTEAFF.

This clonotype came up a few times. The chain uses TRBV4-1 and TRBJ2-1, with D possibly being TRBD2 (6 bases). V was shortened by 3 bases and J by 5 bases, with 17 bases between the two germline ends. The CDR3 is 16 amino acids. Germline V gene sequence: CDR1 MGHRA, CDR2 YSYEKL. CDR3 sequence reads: CASSQAMASVHNEQFF. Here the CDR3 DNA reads TGCGCCAGCAGCCAGGCCATGGCTAGCGTACACAATGAGCAGTTCTTC.

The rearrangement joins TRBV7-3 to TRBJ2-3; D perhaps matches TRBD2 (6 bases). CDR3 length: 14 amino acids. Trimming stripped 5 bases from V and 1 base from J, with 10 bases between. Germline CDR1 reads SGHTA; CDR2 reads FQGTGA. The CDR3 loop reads CASSPTSRTDTQYF. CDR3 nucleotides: TGTGCCAGCAGCCCCACTAGCCGCACAGATACGCAGTATTTT.

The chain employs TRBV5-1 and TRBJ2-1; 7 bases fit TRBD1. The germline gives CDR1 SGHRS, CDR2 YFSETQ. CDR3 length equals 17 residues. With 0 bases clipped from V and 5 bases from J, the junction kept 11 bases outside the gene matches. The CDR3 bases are TGCGCCAGCAGCTTGGCCCCCGGGACAGCAGCGAACAATGAGCAGTTCTTC. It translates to CASSLAPGTAANNEQFF.

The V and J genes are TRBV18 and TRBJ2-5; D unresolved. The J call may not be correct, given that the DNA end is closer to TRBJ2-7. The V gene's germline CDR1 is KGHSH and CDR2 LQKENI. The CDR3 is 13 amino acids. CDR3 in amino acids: CASSPNAQDEQYF. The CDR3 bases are TGTGCCAGCTCACCAAACGCGCAGGACGAGCAGTACTTC.

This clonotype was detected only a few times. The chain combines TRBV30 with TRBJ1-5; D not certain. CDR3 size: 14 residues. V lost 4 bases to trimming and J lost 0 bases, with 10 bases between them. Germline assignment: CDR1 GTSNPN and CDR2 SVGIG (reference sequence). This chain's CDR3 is CAWTRRDSNQPQHF. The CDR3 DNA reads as TGTGCCTGGACCAGGCGGGATAGCAATCAGCCCCAGCATTTT.

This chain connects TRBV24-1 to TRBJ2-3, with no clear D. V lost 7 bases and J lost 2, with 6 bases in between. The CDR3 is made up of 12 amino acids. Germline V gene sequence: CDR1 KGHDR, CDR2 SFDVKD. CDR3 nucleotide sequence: TGTGCCACCAGGGGGAACACAGATACGCAGTATTTT. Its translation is CATRGNTDTQYF.

The CDR3 region has the DNA TGCAGTGCTAGGCCTCTCACGGGAGGAACCTACGAGCAGTACTTC. Encoded protein: CSARPLTGGTYEQYF. The chain combines TRBV20-1 with TRBJ2-7; 7 nucleotides match TRBD2. This CDR3 region has 15 residues. Losses at the gene ends were 3 bases for V and 2 bases for J; bases not matched to a gene: 10. The germline V gene has CDR1 DFQATT and CDR2 SNEGSKA (reference sequence).